Shown below are 21 T cell receptor beta chains from a single sample sequenced in a study of CD8+ T cells in alopecia areata. Extraction of RNA preceded its reverse transcription into cDNA, which served as the sequencing template. The repertoire was sequenced with immunoSEQ multiplex PCR; TCRdb's copy has only in-frame clones and lacks some. The repertoire holds 190,000 or so clones, with roughly 60% as singletons. As for treatment: oral pan-JAK inhibitor, 5-10 mg twice daily. Sequenced here: CD4+ T cells sorted from blood, sampled at week 24, from a patient treated with tofacitinib. All receptors derive from a human donor with alopecia areata.

This clone has a single count. The genes are TRBV7-2 and TRBJ2-7; D not certain. The germline V gene encodes CDR1 SGHTA and CDR2 FQGNSA. Trimming removed 5 bases at V and 2 bases at J, with 16 bases between. The CDR3 consists of 15 residues. The CDR3 bases are TGTGCCAGCAGCAGGTTCCCAAGTAGAACCTACGAGCAGTACTTC. This codes for CASSRFPSRTYEQYF.

The chain uses TRBV9 and TRBJ1-3; D possibly corresponds to TRBD1 (5 bases). There are 14 residues in the CDR3. Germline V gives CDR1 SGDLS, CDR2 YYNGEE. Trimming removed 3 bases from V and 4 bases from J, with 11 bases in between. CDR3 DNA sequence: TGTGCCAGCAGCGATGGGGGAACCGGAAACACCATATATTTT. The encoded protein is CASSDGGTGNTIYF.

V and J are TRBV5-4 and TRBJ2-7, with TRBD1 matching over 7 bases. Germline CDR1 reads SGHNT; CDR2 reads YYREEE (reference sequence). V trimming: 0 bases; J trimming: 5 bases; junction bases outside the gene matches: 14. The CDR3 contains 17 residues. The CDR3 is CASSLDRGGDSLNEQYF. The DNA of the CDR3 is TGTGCCAGCAGCTTGGACAGGGGTGGTGACTCGCTCAACGAGCAGTACTTC.

The chain joins TRBV29-1 to TRBJ2-7, with TRBD2 matching over 15 bases. The CDR3 covers 18 residues. The V gene end was trimmed by 4 bases and the J gene end by 1 base; junction bases not matched to a gene: 11. The V gene's germline CDR1 is SQVTM and CDR2 ANQGSEA. The CDR3 loop is CSVVVRGLAGGTSYEQYF. CDR3 coding DNA: TGCAGCGTTGTGGTTCGGGGACTAGCGGGAGGCACGTCCTACGAGCAGTACTTC.

This chain connects TRBV2 to TRBJ2-2, with D hard to call. This CDR3 has 14 residues. Trimming stripped 6 bases from V and 5 bases from J, with 13 bases between. The germline CDR1 and CDR2 sequences are SNHLY and FYNNEI. The CDR3 bases are TGTGCCAGCAGGCCCGGATATGGAACCGGGGAGCTGTTTTTT. Amino acids: CASRPGYGTGELFF. Using reference TRBV2 and TRBJ2-2 for the parts outside the CDR3, the full variable domain is EPEVTQTPSHQVTQMGQEVILRCVPISNHLYFYWYRQILGQKVEFLVSFYNNEISEKSEIFDDQFSVERPDGSNFTLKIRSTKLEDSAMYFCASRPGYGTGELFFGEGSRLTVL.

In this sample, this clone turned up a few times. The V gene is TRBV14, the J gene TRBJ2-7; D remains ambiguous. Germline CDR1 is SGHDN and CDR2 is FVKESK. The CDR3 has 12 amino acids. V was clipped by 0 bases and J by 3 bases, with 3 bases between them. The CDR3 nucleotides read TGTGCCAGCAGCCAAGATTACTACGAGCAGTACTTC. Its protein is CASSQDYYEQYF.

This CDR3 reads CASSLAHREDYYEQYF. The CDR3 DNA is TGTGCCAGCAGCTTAGCGCACAGGGAAGACTACTACGAGCAGTACTTC. J is TRBJ2-7 and V is TRBV7-2; tentatively, D is TRBD1 (6 bases). Trimming took 0 bases from V and 3 from J, leaving 15 bases between them. The CDR3 totals 16 residues. Germline V gene data show CDR1 as SGHTA and CDR2 as FQGNSA.

The chain employs TRBV15 and TRBJ2-7; 9 nucleotides match TRBD1. Germline CDR1 reads LNHNV; CDR2 reads YYDKDF (reference sequence). Trimming removed 1 base from V and 6 bases from J; junction bases left unmatched: 4. The CDR3 loop spans 14 amino acids. CDR3 in amino acids: CATSRGDRVSEQYF. CDR3 nucleotides: TGTGCCACCAGCAGAGGGGACAGGGTGTCCGAGCAGTACTTC. Together with reference TRBV15 and TRBJ2-7, the CDR3 gives the full variable domain: DAMVIQNPRYQVTQFGKPVTLSCSQTLNHNVMYWYQQKSSQAPKLLFHYYDKDFNNEADTPDNFQSRRPNTSFCFLDIRSPGLGDTAMYLCATSRGDRVSEQYFGPGTRLTVT.

The chain links TRBV29-1 to TRBJ2-1; 9 bases are a match to TRBD1. Germline trimming cut 7 bases from V and 7 bases from J; bases unmatched to any gene: 11. This CDR3 contains 14 residues. Germline CDR1 reads SQVTM; CDR2 reads ANQGSEA. The chain's CDR3 is CSASAWTGDNEQFF. The CDR3 DNA reads TGCAGCGCTTCTGCATGGACAGGGGATAATGAGCAGTTCTTC.

The chain joins TRBV6-5 to TRBJ2-7; 8 positions agree with TRBD1. V lost 5 bases and J lost 5; bases outside the gene matches: 5. Germline V gives CDR1 MNHEY, CDR2 SVGAGI. The CDR3 has 13 residues. CDR3 sequence: CASSTDRGNEQYF. CDR3 in DNA: TGTGCCAGCAGTACAGACAGGGGTAACGAGCAGTACTTC.

The genes are TRBV30 and TRBJ1-4; 9 bases agree with TRBD1. V shed 7 bases and J 2 bases; nucleotides not matched to a gene: 5. Germline loops: CDR1 GTSNPN, CDR2 SVGIG (reference sequence). This CDR3 is built from 14 residues. The CDR3 bases are TGTGCCTTGGACAGGGGCGGTACTAATGAAAAACTGTTTTTT. Translating it yields CALDRGGTNEKLFF.

This chain joins TRBV25-1 and TRBJ2-3; 15 bases line up with TRBD2. The CDR3 spans 16 residues. V trimming: 6 bases; J trimming: 2 bases; junction bases outside the gene matches: 3. The V gene's germline CDR1 is MGHDK and CDR2 SYGVNS. CDR3 in amino acids: CASRGTSGGFTDTQYF. The DNA for the CDR3 is TGTGCCAGCAGGGGGACTAGCGGGGGGTTCACAGATACGCAGTATTTT.

The CDR3 protein is CSVEVKPGQPQHF. The CDR3 DNA follows: TGCAGCGTTGAAGTTAAACCGGGTCAGCCCCAGCATTTT. The genes are TRBV29-1 and TRBJ1-5; D gene ambiguous. V lost 1 base and J 6 bases, leaving 10 bases between the germline ends. The CDR3 has 13 amino acids. Germline assignment: CDR1 SQVTM and CDR2 ANQGSEA.

In this sample, this clone turned up a few times. The chain has TRBV30 and TRBJ2-2; no clear D. This CDR3 spans 12 amino acids. Germline CDR1 reads GTSNPN; CDR2 reads SVGIG (reference sequence). V was clipped by 0 bases and J by 9 bases, with 8 bases between them. The CDR3 DNA is TGTGCCTGGAGTGTACATCGGAGGGAGCTGTTTTTT. Its protein is CAWSVHRRELFF.

This clone was observed a few times. This chain uses TRBV11-1 with TRBJ2-1; 10 bases map to TRBD2. The germline V gene encodes CDR1 SGHAT and CDR2 FQDESV (reference sequence). There are 14 residues in the CDR3. The V and J ends lost 3 bases and 5 bases, in that order; junction bases with no gene match: 1. The CDR3 loop reads CASSFGTSDNEQFF. The DNA of the CDR3 is TGTGCCAGCAGCTTTGGGACTAGCGACAATGAGCAGTTCTTC.

The V and J genes are TRBV5-1 and TRBJ1-1, with a tentative D call TRBD1 (5 bases). This CDR3 is built from 13 residues. Germline V CDR1 and CDR2: SGHRS, YFSETQ. V was cut by 6 bases and J by 3 bases, with 12 bases left in between. The CDR3 region is CASIGDLDTEAFF. The CDR3 DNA sequence: TGCGCCAGCATTGGGGACCTTGACACTGAAGCTTTCTTT.

This clone was seen just once. This rearrangement joins TRBV7-2 to TRBJ1-1; a weak D match, TRBD1 (5 bases). The CDR3 is 13 residues long. The V and J ends lost 5 bases and 7 bases respectively, with 14 bases between them. The V gene's germline CDR1 is SGHTA and CDR2 FQGNSA. The CDR3 DNA is TGTGCCAGCAGCGTATCCAGACAGCATGAAGCTTTCTTT. Encoded protein: CASSVSRQHEAFF. The whole variable domain, filled in from reference TRBV7-2 and TRBJ1-1, reads GAGVSQSPSNKVTEKGKDVELRCDPISGHTALYWYRQSLGQGLEFLIYFQGNSAPDKSGLPSDRFSAERTGGSVSTLTIQRTQQEDSAVYLCASSVSRQHEAFFGQGTRLTVV.

This sequence joins TRBV5-6 and TRBJ1-5, with a possible D match to TRBD1 (5 bases). The CDR3 is made up of 16 amino acids. Germline CDR1 and CDR2: SGHDT and YYEEEE. V was shortened by 1 base and J by 2 bases, with 13 bases between the two germline ends. The CDR3 spells CASSLLGQGGNQPQHF. As DNA, the CDR3 is TGTGCCAGCAGCTTGTTGGGTCAGGGAGGCAATCAGCCCCAGCATTTT.

This clone appeared a few times. V and J are TRBV29-1 and TRBJ2-5; D is unclear. V was pared by 4 bases and J by 0 bases, with 3 bases between. CDR1 and CDR2 from the germline V gene are SQVTM and ANQGSEA. The CDR3 has 11 amino acids. As DNA, the CDR3 is TGCAGCGTTGTCAACCAAGAGACCCAGTACTTC. It yields the protein CSVVNQETQYF.

The chain is built from TRBV7-6 and TRBJ2-7; TRBD1 aligns across 7 bases. The CDR3 contains 14 residues. Germline V lookup: CDR1 SGHVS, CDR2 FNYEAQ. The junction had 7 bases not matched to a gene; V was cut back by 5 bases and J by 3 bases. Here the CDR3 reads CASSPLGQVYEQYF. DNA of the CDR3: TGTGCCAGCAGCCCCCTCGGACAGGTCTACGAGCAGTACTTC.

This chain joins TRBV2 and TRBJ2-3; 10 bases match TRBD2. The CDR3 has 15 residues. Germline lookup yields CDR1 SNHLY and CDR2 FYNNEI. V was pared by 8 bases and J by 1 base, with 6 bases of the junction left unmatched. CDR3 DNA sequence: TGTGCCAGCGGATATGGACTAGCGGGCACAGATACGCAGTATTTT. Its protein is CASGYGLAGTDTQYF.